A selection of T cell receptor beta chains follows, all from one sample in a study of monozygotic twins with inflammatory bowel disease. One entry per CDR3 protein, without DNA, is what TCRdb gives after re-calling the 5' RACE reads. Here the sample table reports about 99,000 distinct CDR3 sequences. Input material: blood. Receptors were obtained from a human donor with ulcerative colitis or Crohn's disease, or a healthy co-twin of an affected twin (not recorded which). Both conserved end residues are part of each CDR3.

TRBJ2-1,TRBV12-3/TRBV12-4,15,CASSPYRGAGHEQFF
TRBJ2-5,TRBV12-3/TRBV12-4,17,CASRASWGTLGLETQYF
TRBJ2-1,TRBV5-1,13,CASRSVGGNEQFF
TRBJ2-2,TRBV7-2,16,CASSQGPASAQRELFF
TRBJ1-1,TRBV7-9,16,CASSLGEDRGARSAFF
TRBJ2-5,TRBV10-3,13,CAIRGTGEETQYF
TRBJ1-5,TRBV10-3,15,CAISESGQAHQPQHF
TRBJ1-5,TRBV12-3/TRBV12-4,15,CASSLRGTSNQPQHF
TRBJ2-5,TRBV28,13,CASSRGGHETQYF
TRBJ2-4,TRBV28,16,CASSSHGTSAKNIQYF
TRBJ2-7,TRBV7-2,13,CASSLQSSYEQYF
TRBJ2-5,TRBV6-6,14,CASSYLSGEETQYF
TRBJ2-7,TRBV7-2,16,CASSKTGTRSSYEQYF
TRBJ1-2,TRBV18,12,CASSSEKAGYTF
TRBJ2-7,TRBV5-1,14,CASSSGTGSYEQYF
TRBJ1-1,TRBV25-1,14,CASTQPGQDTEAFF
TRBJ2-1,TRBV2,14,CASTQTSGSNEQFF
TRBJ2-7,TRBV5-6,15,CASSLSGWATYEQYF
TRBJ2-3,TRBV25-1,11,CASRRLDTQYF
TRBJ2-7,TRBV7-2,15,CASSFEPGVLGEQYF
TRBJ1-2,TRBV5-5,17,CASSLGPGTGSDYGYTF
TRBJ1-2,TRBV29-1,12,CSVTGQDYGYTF
TRBJ2-3,TRBV12-3/TRBV12-4,15,CASSLHGGGTDTQYF
TRBJ2-5,TRBV5-6,14,CASSLAGLGETQYF
TRBJ1-4,TRBV15,14,CATSRDFRAEKLFF
TRBJ2-7,TRBV7-6,16,CASSLRSARDLYEQYF
TRBJ2-6,TRBV5-1,19,CASSLEILAGEPGANVLTF
TRBJ2-7,TRBV29-1,16,CSVESRGKGGNYEQYF
TRBJ2-3,TRBV11-2,16,CASSLEGNTGTDTQYF
TRBJ2-3,TRBV28,15,CASSLIAGGADTQYF
TRBJ2-5,TRBV7-2,17,CASSLRPAGQGAKTQYF
TRBJ2-7,TRBV10-3,13,CAISAGTAYEQYF
TRBJ1-5,TRBV3-1,14,CASSQDRTTGPQHF
TRBJ2-1,TRBV5-1,15,CASRRLAGDWGEQFF
TRBJ2-1,TRBV5-6,18,CASSLASLSGALPSEQFF
TRBJ1-2,TRBV6-1,14,CASRRQGADYGYTF
TRBJ1-4,TRBV20-1,15,CSAQIPGTGNEKLFF
TRBJ2-3,TRBV4-2,15,CASSRGPDDTDTQYF
TRBJ1-1,TRBV20-1,12,CAPGRGNTEAFF
TRBJ2-1,TRBV29-1,11,CSVGVLNEQFF
TRBJ2-7,TRBV10-3,16,CAISEADAFAGYEQYF
TRBJ1-4,TRBV16,16,CASSRKPGTINEKLFF
TRBJ1-3,TRBV7-2,16,CASSLPSARGGNTIYF